These 18 T cell receptor beta chains came from one sample sequenced in a study of cytomegalovirus exposure and HLA in healthy donors. The protocol was immunoSEQ multiplex PCR, while the TCRdb copy is restricted to in-frame clones and leaves out a portion. The table shows more than 95,000 clones, with about 88% occurring only once. Sequences were obtained from PBMCs. Receptors were obtained from a woman under 30 in good health and CMV-seronegative.

This clone was found once. The CDR3 loop reads CAWIAEGTSSGANVLTF. For the CDR3, the DNA is TGTGCCTGGATCGCGGAAGGTACTTCCTCTGGGGCCAACGTCCTGACTTTC. J is TRBJ2-6 and V is TRBV30, with D unresolved. Germline assignment: CDR1 GTSNPN and CDR2 SVGIG (reference sequence). Trimming pared 4 bases from V and 0 bases from J, leaving 16 bases between. CDR3 length: 17 residues.

The rearrangement uses TRBV27 and TRBJ1-5; maybe TRBD1 (6 bases). The CDR3 has 15 residues. With 0 bases removed from V and 4 bases from J, the gap between germline ends came to 10 bases. Germline V CDR1 and CDR2: MNHEY, SMNVEV (reference sequence). The CDR3 sequence: CASSLSRDTNQPQHF. The CDR3 DNA reads TGTGCCAGCAGTTTATCACGGGACACTAATCAGCCCCAGCATTTT.

J is TRBJ1-3 and V is TRBV19; 7 bases line up with TRBD1. The CDR3 totals 16 residues. J lost 0 bases, V lost 5 bases, and 7 bases had no gene match. CDR1 and CDR2 from the germline V gene are LNHDA and SQIVND (reference sequence). This CDR3 reads CASSAITGDSGNTIYF. The CDR3 bases are TGTGCCAGTAGTGCCATTACAGGGGACTCTGGAAACACCATATATTTT. Using reference TRBV19 and TRBJ1-3 for the parts outside the CDR3, the full variable domain is DGGITQSPKYLFRKEGQNVTLSCEQNLNHDAMYWYRQDPGQGLRLIYYSQIVNDFQKGDIAEGYSVSREKKESFPLTVTSAQKNPTAFYLCASSAITGDSGNTIYFGEGSWLTVV.

This rearrangement joins TRBV19 to TRBJ1-1; 8 nucleotides align to TRBD1. The CDR3 length is 16 residues. V shed 5 bases, J shed 3 bases, and the junction held 11 bases outside the gene matches. CDR1 and CDR2 from the germline V gene are LNHDA and SQIVND (reference sequence). As DNA, the CDR3 is TGTGCCAGTAGTCCTTCCCCCGGACAGGGACACACTGAAGCTTTCTTT. The encoded protein is CASSPSPGQGHTEAFF.

The V call is TRBV5-1, the J call TRBJ2-3; 11 nucleotides line up with TRBD2. The CDR3 has 13 residues. Germline CDR1 SGHRS, CDR2 YFSETQ. V was clipped by 8 bases and J by 4 bases; unmatched bases: 3. The CDR3 DNA reads as TGCGCCAGTAGCGGGGGGGCCCCAGATACGCAGTATTTT. Amino acids: CASSGGAPDTQYF.

The gene calls are TRBV6-1 and TRBJ1-4, with 7 bases matching TRBD1. Trimming took 9 bases from V and 0 from J; bases not matched to a gene: 4. Germline V gene sequence: CDR1 MNHNS, CDR2 SASEGT. The CDR3 extends over 14 amino acids. CDR3 region: CASSGGPTNEKLFF. CDR3 nucleotide sequence: TGTGCCAGTTCAGGGGGGCCAACTAATGAAAAACTGTTTTTT.

The chain has TRBV7-9 and TRBJ1-5; 7 bases agree with TRBD1. Germline V gene data show CDR1 as SEHNR and CDR2 as FQNEAQ (reference sequence). CDR3 length equals 14 residues. J gave up 6 bases and V 5 bases, and 7 bases lay outside the gene matches. The CDR3 loop is CASSQDTGVQPQHF. CDR3 bases: TGTGCCAGCAGCCAAGATACAGGGGTTCAGCCCCAGCATTTT.

V is TRBV28 and J is TRBJ2-2; TRBD1 aligns across 8 bases. Germline CDR1 and CDR2: MDHEN and SYDVKM. Germline trimming cut 5 bases from V and 2 bases from J; bases unmatched to any gene: 4. The CDR3 loop spans 15 amino acids. The CDR3 DNA follows: TGTGCCAGCAGTCCAGGGGGCAGAAACACCGGGGAGCTGTTTTTT. This gives the protein CASSPGGRNTGELFF.

The chain recombines TRBV27 with TRBJ2-3; TRBD1 is a possible D gene (5 bases). Trimming removed 0 bases from V and 2 bases from J, with 15 bases in between. The CDR3 loop spans 17 amino acids. Germline values: CDR1 MNHEY, CDR2 SMNVEV (reference sequence). The CDR3 spells CASSLSRAALLTDTQYF. CDR3 nucleotides: TGTGCCAGCAGTTTATCCAGGGCTGCTCTCCTCACAGATACGCAGTATTTT.

The chain recombines TRBV19 with TRBJ1-1, with 9 bases matching TRBD1. The length of the CDR3 is 13 residues. Germline values: CDR1 LNHDA, CDR2 SQIVND (reference sequence). V was pared by 3 bases and J by 6 bases, with 2 bases of the junction left unmatched. CDR3 sequence: CASSIRTGAEAFF. The CDR3, as DNA: TGTGCCAGTAGTATCCGGACAGGGGCTGAAGCTTTCTTT. Based on the CDR3 plus reference TRBV19 and TRBJ1-1, the full variable domain is DGGITQSPKYLFRKEGQNVTLSCEQNLNHDAMYWYRQDPGQGLRLIYYSQIVNDFQKGDIAEGYSVSREKKESFPLTVTSAQKNPTAFYLCASSIRTGAEAFFGQGTRLTVV.

This chain links TRBV29-1 with TRBJ1-4; D is perhaps TRBD1 (6 bases). V lost 3 bases, J lost 8 bases, and 16 bases lay in between. Germline V gives CDR1 SQVTM, CDR2 ANQGSEA. The CDR3 consists of 14 residues. The CDR3: CSVEATGFGEKLFF. DNA for the CDR3: TGCAGCGTTGAGGCTACAGGGTTCGGGGAAAAACTGTTTTTT.

The V and J genes are TRBV4-1 and TRBJ2-1; 9 bases match TRBD2. Germline CDR1 and CDR2: MGHRA and YSYEKL. The V and J ends lost 4 bases and 1 base, in that order; junction bases with no gene match: 5. This CDR3 is built from 16 residues. The CDR3 region is CASSRYAGGSYNEQFF. The CDR3 bases are TGCGCCAGCAGCCGATACGCGGGGGGGTCCTACAATGAGCAGTTCTTC.

This chain joins TRBV6-5 and TRBJ1-3; 10 bases line up with TRBD1. This CDR3 spans 15 amino acids. Germline assignment: CDR1 MNHEY and CDR2 SVGAGI. Trimming removed 6 bases from V and 6 bases from J; junction bases left unmatched: 8. CDR3 bases: TGTGCCAGCAGATTAAGTGGGACAGGGGTAAACACCATATATTTT. Protein product: CASRLSGTGVNTIYF.

The V call is TRBV5-4, the J call TRBJ2-3; the match to TRBD1 covers 8 bases. This CDR3 region has 15 residues. Germline values: CDR1 SGHNT, CDR2 YYREEE (reference sequence). Germline trimming cut 0 bases from V and 2 bases from J; bases unmatched to any gene: 2. The DNA for the CDR3 is TGTGCCAGCAGCTTGGACCAGGGGGCCACAGATACGCAGTATTTT. It specifies CASSLDQGATDTQYF. Combining the CDR3 with reference TRBV5-4 and TRBJ2-3 gives the whole variable domain ETGVTQSPTHLIKTRGQQVTLRCSSQSGHNTVSWYQQALGQGPQFIFQYYREEENGRGNFPPRFSGLQFPNYSSELNVNALELDDSALYLCASSLDQGATDTQYFGPGTRLTVL.

The chain is built from TRBV6-1 and TRBJ2-2; TRBD1 matches 12 bases. V shed 2 bases, J shed 5 bases, and the junction held 9 bases outside the gene matches. The germline V gene has CDR1 MNHNS and CDR2 SASEGT. The length of the CDR3 is 18 residues. This CDR3 reads CASSEFPGTGGFTGELFF. The CDR3 DNA sequence: TGTGCCAGCAGTGAATTTCCTGGGACAGGGGGCTTTACCGGGGAGCTGTTTTTT.

The chain joins TRBV11-2 to TRBJ2-7; D is unclear. Trimming left V 4 bases short and J 2 bases short, with 12 bases between. The CDR3 totals 14 residues. Germline CDR1 SGHAT, CDR2 FQNNGV. As DNA, the CDR3 is TGTGCCAGCAGCTCCCGCCAGGAAACCTACGAGCAGTACTTC. It specifies CASSSRQETYEQYF.

The chain has TRBV7-8 and TRBJ2-5; TRBD2 might be the D (6 bases). The CDR3 consists of 14 residues. V was clipped by 5 bases and J by 2 bases, with 12 bases between them. Germline V gives CDR1 SGHVS, CDR2 FQNEAQ. The DNA for the CDR3 is TGTGCCAGCAGCCTAAACCGGGGGCAAGAGACCCAGTACTTC. Translated: CASSLNRGQETQYF.

The chain carries TRBV6-1 and TRBJ2-7; D gene ambiguous. This CDR3 region has 14 residues. V dropped 3 bases and J dropped 2 bases, with 11 bases sitting between them. Germline CDR1 is MNHNS and CDR2 is SASEGT. Here the CDR3 reads CASSDKVETYEQYF. CDR3 DNA sequence: TGTGCCAGCAGTGATAAAGTTGAGACCTACGAGCAGTACTTC.